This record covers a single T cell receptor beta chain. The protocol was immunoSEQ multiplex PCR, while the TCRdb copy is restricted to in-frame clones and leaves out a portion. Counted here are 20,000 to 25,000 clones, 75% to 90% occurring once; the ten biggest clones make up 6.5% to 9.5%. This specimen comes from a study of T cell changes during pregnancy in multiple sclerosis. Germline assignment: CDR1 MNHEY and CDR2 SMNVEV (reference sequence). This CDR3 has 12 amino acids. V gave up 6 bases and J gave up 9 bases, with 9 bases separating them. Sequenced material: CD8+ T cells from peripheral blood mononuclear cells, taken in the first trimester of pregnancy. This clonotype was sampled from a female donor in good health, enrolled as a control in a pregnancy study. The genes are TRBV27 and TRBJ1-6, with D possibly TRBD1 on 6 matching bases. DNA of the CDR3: TGTGCCAGCAGGGACAGAGGTTCACCCCTCCACTTT. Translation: CASRDRGSPLHF.